The text below deals with one TCR beta chain. The sample belongs to a study of blood T cell repertoires in COVID-19. There are 14 residues in the CDR3. Trimming shortened V by 6 bases and J by 8 bases, and 16 bases separated the two germline ends. Germline loops: CDR1 SEHNR, CDR2 FQNEAQ (reference sequence). Clones were read by immunoSEQ multiplex PCR, and TCRdb kept only the in-frame ones, dropping some. The table has some 270,000 clones, 80% to 90% seen once. This rearrangement joins TRBV7-9 to TRBJ2-2; the D gene is possibly TRBD2 (5 bases). The sequence derives from an older woman with acute or convalescent COVID-19. The sequencing input was peripheral blood. The CDR3 loop is CASSWRGFKGELFF. The CDR3, as DNA: TGTGCCAGCAGTTGGAGAGGGTTCAAGGGGGAGCTGTTTTTT.